This T cell receptor beta chain was recovered during a study of shared clonotypes between healthy human individuals. V was shortened by 10 bases and J by 6 bases, with 22 bases between the two germline ends. Germline CDR1 is MNHEY and CDR2 is SMNVEV (reference sequence). This CDR3 is 14 amino acids long. Naive CD8 cells, CD45RO-negative and positively selected for CCR7, excluded terminally differentiated effector memory CD45RA+ cells. All participating donors were Caucasian adults from Nashville, Tennessee. Clones were sequenced by immunoSEQ multiplex PCR, and TCRdb holds only the in-frame ones, with some missing. The table has approximately 740,000 clones, about 92% seen once.

V usage is TRBV27 and J usage is TRBJ2-7; D is perhaps TRBD2 (6 bases). This clonotype originated in a man aged 25 to 40 in good health. What was sequenced was naive CD8+ T cells sorted from blood. The CDR3 coding sequence is TGTGCCACCGGTCGAACAGGAGGGGTGGCCGAGCAGTACTTC. As protein: CATGRTGGVAEQYF.